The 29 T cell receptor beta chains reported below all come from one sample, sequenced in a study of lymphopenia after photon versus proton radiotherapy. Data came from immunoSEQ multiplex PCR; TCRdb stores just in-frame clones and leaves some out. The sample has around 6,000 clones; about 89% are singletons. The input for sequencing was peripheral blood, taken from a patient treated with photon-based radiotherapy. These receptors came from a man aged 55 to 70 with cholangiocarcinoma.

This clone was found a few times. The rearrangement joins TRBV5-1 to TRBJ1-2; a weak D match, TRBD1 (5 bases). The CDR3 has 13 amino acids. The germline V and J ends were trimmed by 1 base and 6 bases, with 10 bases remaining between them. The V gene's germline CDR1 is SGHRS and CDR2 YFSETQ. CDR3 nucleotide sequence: TGCGCCAGCAGCTTGACAGGCTTCGATGGCTACACCTTC. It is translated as CASSLTGFDGYTF. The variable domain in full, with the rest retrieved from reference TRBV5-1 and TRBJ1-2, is KAGVTQTPRYLIKTRGQQVTLSCSPISGHRSVSWYQQTPGQGLQFLFEYFSETQRNKGNFPGRFSGRQFSNSRSEMNVSTLELGDSALYLCASSLTGFDGYTFGSGTRLTVV.

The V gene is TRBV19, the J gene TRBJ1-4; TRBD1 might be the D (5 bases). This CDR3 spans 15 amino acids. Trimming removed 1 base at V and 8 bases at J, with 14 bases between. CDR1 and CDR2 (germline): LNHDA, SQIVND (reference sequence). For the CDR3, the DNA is TGTGCCAGTAGTATAGGAGGGATTGGGGGAGAAAAACTGTTTTTT. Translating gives CASSIGGIGGEKLFF.

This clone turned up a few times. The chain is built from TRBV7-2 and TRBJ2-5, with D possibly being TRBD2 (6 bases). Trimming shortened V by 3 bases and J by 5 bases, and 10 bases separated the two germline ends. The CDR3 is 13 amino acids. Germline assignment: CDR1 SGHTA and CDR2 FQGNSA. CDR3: CASSFAGGETQYF. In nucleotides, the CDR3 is TGTGCCAGCAGCTTTGCTGGGGGGGAGACCCAGTACTTC.

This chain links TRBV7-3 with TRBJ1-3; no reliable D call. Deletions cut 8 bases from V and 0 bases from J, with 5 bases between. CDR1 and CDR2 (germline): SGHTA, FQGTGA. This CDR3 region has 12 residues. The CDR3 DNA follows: TGTGCCAGCGGGGACTCTGGAAACACCATATATTTT. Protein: CASGDSGNTIYF. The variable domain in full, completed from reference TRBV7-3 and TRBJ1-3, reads GAGVSQTPSNKVTEKGKYVELRCDPISGHTALYWYRQSLGQGPEFLIYFQGTGAADDSGLPNDRFFAVRPEGSVSTLKIQRTERGDSAVYLCASGDSGNTIYFGEGSWLTVV.

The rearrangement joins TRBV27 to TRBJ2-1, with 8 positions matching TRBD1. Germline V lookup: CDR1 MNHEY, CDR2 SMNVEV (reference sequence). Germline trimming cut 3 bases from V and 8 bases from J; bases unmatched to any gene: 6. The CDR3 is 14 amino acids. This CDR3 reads CASSFRGRVDEQFF. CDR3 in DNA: TGTGCCAGCAGTTTCAGGGGGCGGGTTGATGAGCAGTTCTTC.

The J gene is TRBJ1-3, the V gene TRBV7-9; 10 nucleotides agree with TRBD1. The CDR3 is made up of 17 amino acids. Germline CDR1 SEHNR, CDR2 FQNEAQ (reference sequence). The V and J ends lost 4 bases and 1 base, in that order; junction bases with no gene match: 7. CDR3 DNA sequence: TGTGCCAGCAGCTGGCCCGGGACAGGGGCGTCTGGAAACACCATATATTTT. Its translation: CASSWPGTGASGNTIYF.

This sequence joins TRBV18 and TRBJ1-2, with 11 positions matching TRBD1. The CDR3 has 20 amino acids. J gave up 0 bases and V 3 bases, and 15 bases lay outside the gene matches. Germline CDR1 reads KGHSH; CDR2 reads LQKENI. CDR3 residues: CASSPVQGAGTGGPNYGYTF. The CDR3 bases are TGTGCCAGCTCACCCGTACAAGGAGCCGGGACAGGGGGGCCTAACTATGGCTACACCTTC. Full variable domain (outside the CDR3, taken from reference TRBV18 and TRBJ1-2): NAGVMQNPRHLVRRRGQEARLRCSPMKGHSHVYWYRQLPEEGLKFMVYLQKENIIDESGMPKERFSAEFPKEGPSILRIQQVVRGDSAAYFCASSPVQGAGTGGPNYGYTFGSGTRLTVV.

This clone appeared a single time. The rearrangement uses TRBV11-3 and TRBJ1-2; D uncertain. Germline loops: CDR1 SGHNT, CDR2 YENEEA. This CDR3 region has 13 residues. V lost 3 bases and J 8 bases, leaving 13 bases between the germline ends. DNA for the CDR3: TGTGCCAGCAGCTTGGAAGGGATGGGGGGCTACACCTTC. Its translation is CASSLEGMGGYTF.

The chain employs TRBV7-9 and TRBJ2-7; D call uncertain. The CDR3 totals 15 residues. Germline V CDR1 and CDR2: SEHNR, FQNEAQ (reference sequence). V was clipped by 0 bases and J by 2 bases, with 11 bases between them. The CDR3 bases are TGTGCCAGCAGCTTAGCCCAGGCAGAACCCTACGAGCAGTACTTC. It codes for CASSLAQAEPYEQYF. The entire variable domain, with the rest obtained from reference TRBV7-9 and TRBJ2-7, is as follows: DTGVSQNPRHKITKRGQNVTFRCDPISEHNRLYWYRQTLGQGPEFLTYFQNEAQLEKSRLLSDRFSAERPKGSFSTLEIQRTEQGDSAMYLCASSLAQAEPYEQYFGPGTRLTVT.

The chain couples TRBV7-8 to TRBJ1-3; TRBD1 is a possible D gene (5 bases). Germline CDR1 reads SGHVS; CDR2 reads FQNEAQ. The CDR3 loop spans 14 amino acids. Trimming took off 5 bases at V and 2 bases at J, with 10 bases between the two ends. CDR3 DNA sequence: TGTGCCAGCAGCCTAGACAGTACTGGAAACACCATATATTTT. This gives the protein CASSLDSTGNTIYF.

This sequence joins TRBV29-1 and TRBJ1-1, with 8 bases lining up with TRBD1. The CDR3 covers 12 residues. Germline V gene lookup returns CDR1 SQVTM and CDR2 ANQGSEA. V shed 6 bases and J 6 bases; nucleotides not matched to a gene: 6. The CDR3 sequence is CSVLSGGSEAFF. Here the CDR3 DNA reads TGCAGCGTGCTCTCAGGGGGCTCTGAAGCTTTCTTT. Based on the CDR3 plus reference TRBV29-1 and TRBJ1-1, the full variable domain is SAVISQKPSRDICQRGTSLTIQCQVDSQVTMMFWYRQQPGQSLTLIATANQGSEATYESGFVIDKFPISRPNLTFSTLTVSNMSPEDSSIYLCSVLSGGSEAFFGQGTRLTVV.

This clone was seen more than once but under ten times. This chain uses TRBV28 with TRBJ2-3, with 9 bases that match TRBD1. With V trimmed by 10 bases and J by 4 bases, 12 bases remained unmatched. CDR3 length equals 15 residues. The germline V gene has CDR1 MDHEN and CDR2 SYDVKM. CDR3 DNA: TGTGCCACACAGGGGGCAGGCCAATCGCCAGATACGCAGTATTTT. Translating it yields CATQGAGQSPDTQYF.

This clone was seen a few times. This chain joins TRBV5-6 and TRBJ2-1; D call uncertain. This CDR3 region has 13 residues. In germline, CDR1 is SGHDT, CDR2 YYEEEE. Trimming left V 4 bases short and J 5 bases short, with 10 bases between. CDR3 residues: CASSPPPHNEQFF. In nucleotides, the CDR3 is TGTGCCAGCAGCCCACCCCCTCACAATGAGCAGTTCTTC.

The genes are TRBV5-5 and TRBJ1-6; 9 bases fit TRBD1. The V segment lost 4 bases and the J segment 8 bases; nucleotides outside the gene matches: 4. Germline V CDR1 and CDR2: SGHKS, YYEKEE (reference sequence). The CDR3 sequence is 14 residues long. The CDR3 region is CASSRGDRDSPLHF. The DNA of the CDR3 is TGTGCCAGCAGCCGAGGGGACAGGGATTCACCCCTCCACTTT.

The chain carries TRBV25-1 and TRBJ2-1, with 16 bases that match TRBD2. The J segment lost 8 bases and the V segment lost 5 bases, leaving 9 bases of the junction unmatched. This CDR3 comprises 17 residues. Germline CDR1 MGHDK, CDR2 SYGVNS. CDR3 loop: CASSSAGTSGRGDEQFF. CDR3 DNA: TGTGCCAGCAGTTCCGCTGGGACTAGCGGGAGGGGGGATGAGCAGTTCTTC.

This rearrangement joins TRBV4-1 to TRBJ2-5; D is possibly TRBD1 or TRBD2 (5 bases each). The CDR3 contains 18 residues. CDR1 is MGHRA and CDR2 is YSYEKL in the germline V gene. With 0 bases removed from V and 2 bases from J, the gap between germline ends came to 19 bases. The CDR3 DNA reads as TGCGCCAGCAGCCAAGAAGCATCCCTCCGGGGCCCACAAGAGACCCAGTACTTC. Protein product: CASSQEASLRGPQETQYF.

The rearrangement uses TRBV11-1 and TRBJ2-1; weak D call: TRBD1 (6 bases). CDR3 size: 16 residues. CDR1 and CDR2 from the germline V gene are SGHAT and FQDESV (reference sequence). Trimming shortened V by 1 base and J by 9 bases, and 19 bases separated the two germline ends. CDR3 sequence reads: CASSLGRDKGLIEQFF. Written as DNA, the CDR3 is TGTGCCAGCAGCTTAGGACGGGACAAGGGATTGATTGAGCAGTTCTTC.

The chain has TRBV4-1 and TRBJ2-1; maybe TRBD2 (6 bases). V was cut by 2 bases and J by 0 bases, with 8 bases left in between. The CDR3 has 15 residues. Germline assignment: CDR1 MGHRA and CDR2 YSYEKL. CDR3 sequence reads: CASSQLASSYNEQFF. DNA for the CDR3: TGCGCCAGCAGCCAACTAGCGAGCTCCTACAATGAGCAGTTCTTC.

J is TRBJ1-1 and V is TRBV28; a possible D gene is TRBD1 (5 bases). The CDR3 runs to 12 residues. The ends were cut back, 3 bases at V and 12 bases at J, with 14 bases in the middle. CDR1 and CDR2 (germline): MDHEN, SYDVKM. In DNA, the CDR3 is TGTGCCAGCAGTTTTGACAGTCCCGGGACTTTCTTT. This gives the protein CASSFDSPGTFF.

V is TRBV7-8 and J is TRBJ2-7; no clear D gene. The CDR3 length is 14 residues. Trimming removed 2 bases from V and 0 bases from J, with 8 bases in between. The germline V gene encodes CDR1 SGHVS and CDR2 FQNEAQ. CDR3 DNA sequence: TGTGCCAGCAGCTTATACGCGGCCTCCTACGAGCAGTACTTC. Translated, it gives CASSLYAASYEQYF. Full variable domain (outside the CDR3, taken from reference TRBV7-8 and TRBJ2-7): GAGVSQSPRYKVAKRGQDVALRCDPISGHVSLFWYQQALGQGPEFLTYFQNEAQLDKSGLPSDRFFAERPEGSVSTLKIQRTQQEDSAVYLCASSLYAASYEQYFGPGTRLTVT.

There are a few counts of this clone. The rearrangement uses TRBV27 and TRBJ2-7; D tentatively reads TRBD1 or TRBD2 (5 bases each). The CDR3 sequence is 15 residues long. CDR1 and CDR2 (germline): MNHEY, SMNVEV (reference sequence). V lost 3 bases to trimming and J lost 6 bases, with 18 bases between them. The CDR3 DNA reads TGTGCCAGCAGTTTCTTAGGGGAGCATCGGGGCGAGCAGTACTTC. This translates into CASSFLGEHRGEQYF.

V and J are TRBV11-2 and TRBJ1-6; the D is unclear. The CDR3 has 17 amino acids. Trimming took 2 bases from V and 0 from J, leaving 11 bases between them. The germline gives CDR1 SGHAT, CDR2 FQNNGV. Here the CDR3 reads CASSLRRTPSYNSPLHF. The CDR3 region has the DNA TGTGCCAGCAGCTTAAGAAGGACCCCCTCCTATAATTCACCCCTCCACTTT.

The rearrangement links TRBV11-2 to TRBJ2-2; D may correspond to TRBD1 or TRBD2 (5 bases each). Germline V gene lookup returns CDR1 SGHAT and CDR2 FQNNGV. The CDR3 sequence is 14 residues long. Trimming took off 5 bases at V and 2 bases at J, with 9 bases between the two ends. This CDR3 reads CASSLGPNTGELFF. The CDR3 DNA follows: TGTGCCAGCAGCCTGGGACCCAACACCGGGGAGCTGTTTTTT.

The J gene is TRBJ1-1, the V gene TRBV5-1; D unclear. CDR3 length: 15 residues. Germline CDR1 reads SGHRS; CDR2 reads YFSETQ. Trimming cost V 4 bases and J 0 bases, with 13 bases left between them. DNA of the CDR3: TGCGCCAGCAGCAGACCGGGAACCATGAACACTGAAGCTTTCTTT. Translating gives CASSRPGTMNTEAFF.

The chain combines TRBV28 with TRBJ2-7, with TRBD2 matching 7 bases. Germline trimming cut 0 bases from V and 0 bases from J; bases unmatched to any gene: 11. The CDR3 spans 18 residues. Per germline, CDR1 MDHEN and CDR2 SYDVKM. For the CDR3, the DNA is TGTGCCAGCAGTTTATGGGGGGGGATAGCGGGCTACTCCTACGAGCAGTACTTC. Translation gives CASSLWGGIAGYSYEQYF. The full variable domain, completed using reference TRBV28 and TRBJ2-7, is DVKVTQSSRYLVKRTGEKVFLECVQDMDHENMFWYRQDPGLGLRLIYFSYDVKMKEKGDIPEGYSVSREKKERFSLILESASTNQTSMYLCASSLWGGIAGYSYEQYFGPGTRLTVT.

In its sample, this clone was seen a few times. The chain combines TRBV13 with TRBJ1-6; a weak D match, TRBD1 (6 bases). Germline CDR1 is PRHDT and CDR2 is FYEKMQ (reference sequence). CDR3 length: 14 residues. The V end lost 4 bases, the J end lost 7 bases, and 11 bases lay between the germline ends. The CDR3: CASSYGGRNSPLHF. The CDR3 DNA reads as TGTGCCAGCAGCTACGGGGGGCGGAATTCACCCCTCCACTTT. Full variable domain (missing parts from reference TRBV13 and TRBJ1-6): AAGVIQSPRHLIKEKRETATLKCYPIPRHDTVYWYQQGPGQDPQFLISFYEKMQSDKGSIPDRFSAQQFSDYHSELNMSSLELGDSALYFCASSYGGRNSPLHFGNGTRLTVT.

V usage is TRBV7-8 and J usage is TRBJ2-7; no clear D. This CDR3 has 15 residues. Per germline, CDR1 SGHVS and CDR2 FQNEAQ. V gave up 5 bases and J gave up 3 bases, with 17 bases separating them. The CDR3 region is CASSLHGSSRYEQYF. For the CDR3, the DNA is TGTGCCAGCAGCCTCCACGGATCGTCACGCTACGAGCAGTACTTC.

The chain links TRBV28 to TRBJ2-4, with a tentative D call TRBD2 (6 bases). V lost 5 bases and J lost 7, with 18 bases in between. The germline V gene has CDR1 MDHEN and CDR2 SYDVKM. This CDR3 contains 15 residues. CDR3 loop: CASSTHRDRGNIQYF. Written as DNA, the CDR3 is TGTGCCAGCAGTACACACAGAGACCGGGGGAACATTCAGTACTTC.

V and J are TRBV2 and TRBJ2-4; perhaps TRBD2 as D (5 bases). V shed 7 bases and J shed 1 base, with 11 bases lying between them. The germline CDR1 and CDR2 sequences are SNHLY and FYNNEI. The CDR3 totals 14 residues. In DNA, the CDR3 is TGTGCCAGCATGCAGGAGGACGCCAAAAACATTCAGTACTTC. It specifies CASMQEDAKNIQYF.